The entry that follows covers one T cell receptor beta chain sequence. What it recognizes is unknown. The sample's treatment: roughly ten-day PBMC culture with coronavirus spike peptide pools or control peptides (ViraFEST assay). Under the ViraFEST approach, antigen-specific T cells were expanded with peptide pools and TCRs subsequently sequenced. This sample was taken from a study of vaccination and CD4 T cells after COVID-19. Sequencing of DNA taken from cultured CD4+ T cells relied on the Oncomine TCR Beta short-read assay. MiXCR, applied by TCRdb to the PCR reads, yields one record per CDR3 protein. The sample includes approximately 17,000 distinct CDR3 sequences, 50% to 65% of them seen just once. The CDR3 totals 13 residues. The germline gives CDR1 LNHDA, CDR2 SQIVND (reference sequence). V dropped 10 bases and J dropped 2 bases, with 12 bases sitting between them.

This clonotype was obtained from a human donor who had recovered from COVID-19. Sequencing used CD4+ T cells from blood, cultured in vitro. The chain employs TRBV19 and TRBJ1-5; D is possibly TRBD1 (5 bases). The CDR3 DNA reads TGTGCCACCCGGGGGATCGGCAATCAGCCCCAGCATTTT. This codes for CATRGIGNQPQHF.